A selection of T cell receptor beta chains follows, all from one sample in a study of patients with pleural tuberculosis. TCRdb used MiXCR to reprocess the reads, holding one entry per CDR3 protein. Of about 50,000 distinct CDR3 sequences listed, less than 9.5% are singletons. These receptors were collected from a human donor with pleural tuberculosis. Each CDR3 is given with its conserved first and last residue. Each record gives: clone size, V gene, D gene, J gene, CDR3 protein, CDR3 DNA. A D gene is named only where the DNA matches it firmly. Where a row states a size, it is once, few, many or the class of an expanded clone; other rows omit it.

abundance: many
v_gene: TRBV27
d_gene: TRBD1
j_gene: TRBJ2-7
CDR3aa: CASSLGMGQSYEQYF
CDR3nt: TGTGCCAGCAGTTTAGGGATGGGACAGTCCTACGAGCAGTACTTC

abundance: many
v_gene: TRBV19
d_gene: .
j_gene: TRBJ1-1
CDR3aa: CASSMPGTNTEAFF
CDR3nt: TGTGCCAGTAGTATGCCAGGCACGAACACTGAAGCTTTCTTT

abundance: few
v_gene: TRBV9
d_gene: .
j_gene: TRBJ1-1
CDR3aa: CASGTMNTEAFF
CDR3nt: TGTGCCAGCGGGACCATGAACACTGAAGCTTTCTTT

abundance: many
v_gene: TRBV3-1
d_gene: .
j_gene: TRBJ1-6
CDR3aa: CASSQESNSPLHF
CDR3nt: TGTGCCAGCAGCCAAGAAAGCAATTCACCCCTCCACTTT

abundance: many
v_gene: TRBV28
d_gene: TRBD2
j_gene: TRBJ2-3
CDR3aa: CASRRSGSMRDTQYF
CDR3nt: TGTGCCAGCAGACGTAGCGGGAGTATGAGAGATACGCAGTATTTT

abundance: many
v_gene: TRBV6-1
d_gene: TRBD1
j_gene: TRBJ2-3
CDR3aa: CASKLGQGTDTQYF
CDR3nt: TGTGCCAGCAAATTGGGACAGGGCACAGATACGCAGTATTTT

abundance: few
v_gene: TRBV12-3/TRBV12-4
d_gene: .
j_gene: TRBJ1-2
CDR3aa: CASVYGEPNYGYTF
CDR3nt: TGTGCCAGCGTGTACGGGGAACCCAACTATGGCTACACCTTC

abundance: many
v_gene: TRBV7-2
d_gene: TRBD1
j_gene: TRBJ1-1
CDR3aa: CASSLAGQSNTEAFF
CDR3nt: TGTGCCAGCAGCCTTGCGGGACAGTCGAACACTGAAGCTTTCTTT

abundance: few
v_gene: TRBV3-1
d_gene: TRBD1
j_gene: TRBJ2-7
CDR3aa: CASSPTGTGSYEQYF
CDR3nt: TGTGCCAGCAGCCCTACCGGGACAGGGTCCTACGAGCAGTACTTC

abundance: .
v_gene: TRBV19
d_gene: .
j_gene: TRBJ1-5
CDR3aa: CASSPQGFPNQPQHF
CDR3nt: TGTGCCAGTAGTCCGCAGGGATTTCCCAATCAGCCCCAGCATTTT

abundance: many
v_gene: TRBV19
d_gene: .
j_gene: TRBJ2-5
CDR3aa: CASNGAEAVQETQYF
CDR3nt: TGTGCCAGTAACGGAGCGGAAGCGGTGCAAGAGACCCAGTACTTC

abundance: few
v_gene: TRBV12-3/TRBV12-4
d_gene: .
j_gene: TRBJ2-7
CDR3aa: CASSSFRRDEQYF
CDR3nt: TGTGCCAGCAGTTCCTTCAGGAGGGACGAGCAGTACTTC

abundance: many
v_gene: TRBV12-3/TRBV12-4
d_gene: .
j_gene: TRBJ2-1
CDR3aa: CASTLERRSYNEQFF
CDR3nt: TGTGCCAGCACGCTCGAGCGACGCTCCTACAATGAGCAGTTCTTC

abundance: many
v_gene: TRBV13
d_gene: TRBD1
j_gene: TRBJ2-5
CDR3aa: CASSFRTGLSQETQYF
CDR3nt: TGTGCCAGCAGCTTCAGGACAGGGTTAAGCCAAGAGACCCAGTACTTC

abundance: many
v_gene: TRBV3-1
d_gene: TRBD2
j_gene: TRBJ2-1
CDR3aa: CASSQDSGRKQFF
CDR3nt: TGTGCCAGCAGCCAAGATAGCGGGAGAAAGCAGTTCTTC

abundance: many
v_gene: TRBV2
d_gene: .
j_gene: TRBJ2-5
CDR3aa: CASRVETQYF
CDR3nt: TGTGCCAGCAGAGTAGAGACCCAGTACTTC

abundance: many
v_gene: TRBV6-2/TRBV6-3
d_gene: .
j_gene: TRBJ1-1
CDR3aa: CASSYSQMNLEAFF
CDR3nt: TGTGCCAGCAGTTACTCGCAGATGAATCTTGAAGCTTTCTTT

abundance: .
v_gene: TRBV19
d_gene: .
j_gene: TRBJ2-7
CDR3aa: CASSTQRGARRYEQYF
CDR3nt: TGTGCCAGTAGTACCCAACGTGGTGCGCGGAGGTACGAGCAGTACTTC

abundance: many
v_gene: TRBV20-1
d_gene: TRBD2
j_gene: TRBJ2-5
CDR3aa: CSAKSGRGRETQYF
CDR3nt: TGCAGTGCAAAAAGCGGGAGGGGTCGAGAGACCCAGTACTTC

abundance: many
v_gene: TRBV12-3/TRBV12-4
d_gene: .
j_gene: TRBJ2-1
CDR3aa: CASSSSDKHNEQFF
CDR3nt: TGTGCCAGCAGTTCTAGCGACAAGCACAATGAGCAGTTCTTC

abundance: .
v_gene: TRBV2
d_gene: .
j_gene: TRBJ2-3
CDR3aa: CASSDFNTDTQYF
CDR3nt: TGTGCCAGCAGTGACTTCAACACAGATACGCAGTATTTT

abundance: many
v_gene: TRBV19
d_gene: .
j_gene: TRBJ1-3
CDR3aa: CASSIGLEGNTIYF
CDR3nt: TGTGCCAGTAGTATAGGCCTTGAGGGAAACACCATATATTTT